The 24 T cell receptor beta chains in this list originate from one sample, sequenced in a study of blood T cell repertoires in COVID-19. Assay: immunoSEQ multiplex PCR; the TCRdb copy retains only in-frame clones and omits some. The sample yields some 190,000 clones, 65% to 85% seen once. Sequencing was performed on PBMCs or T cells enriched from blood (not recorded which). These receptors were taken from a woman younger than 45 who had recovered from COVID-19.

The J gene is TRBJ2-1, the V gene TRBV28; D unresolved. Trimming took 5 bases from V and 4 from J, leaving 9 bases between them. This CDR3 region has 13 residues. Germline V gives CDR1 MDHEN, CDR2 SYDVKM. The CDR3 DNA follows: TGTGCCAGCAGTCTCCCGCGATACAATGAGCAGTTCTTC. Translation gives CASSLPRYNEQFF.

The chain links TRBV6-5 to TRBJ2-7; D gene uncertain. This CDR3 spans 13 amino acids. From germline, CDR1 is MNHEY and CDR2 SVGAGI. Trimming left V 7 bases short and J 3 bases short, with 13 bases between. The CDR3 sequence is CASKRVIHYEQYF. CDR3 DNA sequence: TGTGCCAGCAAAAGAGTGATCCACTACGAGCAGTACTTC.

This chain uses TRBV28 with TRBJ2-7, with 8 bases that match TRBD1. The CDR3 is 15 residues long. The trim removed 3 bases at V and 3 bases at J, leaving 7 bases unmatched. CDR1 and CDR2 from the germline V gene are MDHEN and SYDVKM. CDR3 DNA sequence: TGTGCCAGCAGTTTGTCGACAGGGGACAACTACGAGCAGTACTTC. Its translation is CASSLSTGDNYEQYF.

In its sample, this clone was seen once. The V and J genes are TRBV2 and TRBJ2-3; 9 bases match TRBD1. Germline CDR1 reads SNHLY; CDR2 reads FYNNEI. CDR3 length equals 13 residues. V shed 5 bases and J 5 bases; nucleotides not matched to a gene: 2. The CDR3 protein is CASSRDRVDTQYF. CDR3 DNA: TGTGCCAGCAGTCGGGACAGGGTAGATACGCAGTATTTT. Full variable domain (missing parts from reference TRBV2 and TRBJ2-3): EPEVTQTPSHQVTQMGQEVILRCVPISNHLYFYWYRQILGQKVEFLVSFYNNEISEKSEIFDDQFSVERPDGSNFTLKIRSTKLEDSAMYFCASSRDRVDTQYFGPGTRLTVL.

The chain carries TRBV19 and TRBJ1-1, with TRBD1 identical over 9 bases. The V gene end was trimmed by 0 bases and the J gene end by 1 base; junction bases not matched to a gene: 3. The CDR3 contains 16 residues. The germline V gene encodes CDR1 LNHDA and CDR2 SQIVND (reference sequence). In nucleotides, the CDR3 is TGTGCCAGTAGTATAGACACGGGACAGGGGAACACTGAAGCTTTCTTT. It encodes CASSIDTGQGNTEAFF.

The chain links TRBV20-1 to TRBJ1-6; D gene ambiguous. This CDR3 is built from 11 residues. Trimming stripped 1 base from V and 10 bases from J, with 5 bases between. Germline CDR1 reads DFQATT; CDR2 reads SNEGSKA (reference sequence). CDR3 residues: CSARAGSPLHF. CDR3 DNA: TGCAGTGCTAGAGCGGGGTCACCCCTCCACTTT.

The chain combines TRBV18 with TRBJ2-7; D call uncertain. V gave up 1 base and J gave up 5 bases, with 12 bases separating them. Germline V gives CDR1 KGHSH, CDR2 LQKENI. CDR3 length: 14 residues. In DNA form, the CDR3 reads TGTGCCAGCTCACCACGCTTAGACTTCGACGAGCAGTACTTC. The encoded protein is CASSPRLDFDEQYF.

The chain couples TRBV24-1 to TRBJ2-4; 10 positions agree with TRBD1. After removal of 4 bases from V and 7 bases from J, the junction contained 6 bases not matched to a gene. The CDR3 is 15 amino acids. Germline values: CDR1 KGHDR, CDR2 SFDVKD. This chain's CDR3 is CATSDSGQGGNIQYF. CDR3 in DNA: TGTGCCACCAGTGACTCTGGACAGGGGGGGAACATTCAGTACTTC.

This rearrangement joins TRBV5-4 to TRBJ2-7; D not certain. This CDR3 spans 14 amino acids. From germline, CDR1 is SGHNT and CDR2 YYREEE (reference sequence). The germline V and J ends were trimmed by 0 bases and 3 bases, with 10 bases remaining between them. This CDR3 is CASSLERLNYEQYF. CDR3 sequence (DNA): TGTGCCAGCAGCTTGGAACGCCTAAACTACGAGCAGTACTTC.

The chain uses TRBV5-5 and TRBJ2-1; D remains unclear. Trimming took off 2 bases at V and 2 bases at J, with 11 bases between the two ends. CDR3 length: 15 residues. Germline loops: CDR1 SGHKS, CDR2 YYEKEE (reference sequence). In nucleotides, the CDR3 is TGTGCCAGCAGCTTAGGATTAGCAGCCTACAATGAGCAGTTCTTC. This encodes CASSLGLAAYNEQFF.

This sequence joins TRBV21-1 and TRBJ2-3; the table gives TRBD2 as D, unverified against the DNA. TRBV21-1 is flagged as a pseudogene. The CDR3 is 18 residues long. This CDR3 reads CAIQLRLLAGESTDTQYF. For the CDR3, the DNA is TGTGCCATCCAGCTCCGGCTTTTAGCGGGAGAAAGCACAGATACGCAGTATTTT.

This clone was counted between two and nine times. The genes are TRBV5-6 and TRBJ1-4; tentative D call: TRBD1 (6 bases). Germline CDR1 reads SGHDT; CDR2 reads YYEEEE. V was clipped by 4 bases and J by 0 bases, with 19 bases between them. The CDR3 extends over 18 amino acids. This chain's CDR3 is CASSVDSLMISTNEKLFF. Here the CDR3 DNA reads TGTGCCAGCAGCGTGGACAGCCTCATGATCTCAACTAATGAAAAACTGTTTTTT.

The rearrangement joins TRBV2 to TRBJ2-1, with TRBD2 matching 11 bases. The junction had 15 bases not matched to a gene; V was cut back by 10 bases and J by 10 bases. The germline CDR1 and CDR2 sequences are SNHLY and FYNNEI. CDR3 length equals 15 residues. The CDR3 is CAILKGTSGVKEQFF. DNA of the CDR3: TGTGCCATTCTAAAGGGGACTAGCGGTGTAAAAGAGCAGTTCTTC.

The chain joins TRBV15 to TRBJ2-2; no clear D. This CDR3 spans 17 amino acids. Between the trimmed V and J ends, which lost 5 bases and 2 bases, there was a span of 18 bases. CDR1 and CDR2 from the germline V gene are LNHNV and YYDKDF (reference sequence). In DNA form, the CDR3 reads TGTGCCACCAGCGGAATCTTGGCGGCGCATAACACCGGGGAGCTGTTTTTT. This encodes CATSGILAAHNTGELFF.

CDR3 sequence reads: CASSLNPGSGRGNIQYF. CDR3 coding DNA: TGTGCCAGCAGTCTTAACCCGGGGAGTGGGCGGGGGAACATTCAGTACTTC. The chain couples TRBV6-6 to TRBJ2-4, with 7 bases that match TRBD2. The length of the CDR3 is 17 residues. V trimming: 5 bases; J trimming: 7 bases; junction bases outside the gene matches: 17. Germline values: CDR1 MNHNY, CDR2 SVGAGI (reference sequence).

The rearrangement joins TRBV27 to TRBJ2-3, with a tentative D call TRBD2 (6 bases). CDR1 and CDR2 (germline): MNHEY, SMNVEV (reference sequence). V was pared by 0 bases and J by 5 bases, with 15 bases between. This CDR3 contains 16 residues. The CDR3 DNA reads TGTGCCAGCAGTTTATCGATCGGGGGAGAGGGAGATACGCAGTATTTT. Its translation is CASSLSIGGEGDTQYF.

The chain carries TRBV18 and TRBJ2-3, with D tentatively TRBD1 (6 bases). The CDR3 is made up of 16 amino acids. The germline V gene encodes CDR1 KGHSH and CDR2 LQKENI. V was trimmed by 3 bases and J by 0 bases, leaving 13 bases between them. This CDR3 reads CASSPGQASSTDTQYF. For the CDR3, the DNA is TGTGCCAGCTCACCGGGACAAGCCTCTAGCACAGATACGCAGTATTTT.

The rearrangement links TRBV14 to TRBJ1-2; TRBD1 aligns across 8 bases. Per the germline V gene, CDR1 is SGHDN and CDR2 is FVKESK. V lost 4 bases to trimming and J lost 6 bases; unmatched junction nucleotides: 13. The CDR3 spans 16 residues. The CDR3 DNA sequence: TGTGCCAGCAGCCCATTGGGGACAGGAAGAATCGATGGCTACACCTTC. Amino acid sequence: CASSPLGTGRIDGYTF. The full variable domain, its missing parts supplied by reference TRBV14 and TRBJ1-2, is EAGVTQFPSHSVIEKGQTVTLRCDPISGHDNLYWYRRVMGKEIKFLLHFVKESKQDESGMPNNRFLAERTGGTYSTLKVQPAELEDSGVYFCASSPLGTGRIDGYTFGSGTRLTVV.

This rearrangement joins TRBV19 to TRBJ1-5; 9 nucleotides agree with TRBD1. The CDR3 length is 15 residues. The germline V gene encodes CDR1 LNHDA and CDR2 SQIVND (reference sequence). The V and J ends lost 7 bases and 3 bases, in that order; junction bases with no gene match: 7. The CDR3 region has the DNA TGTGCCAGTAACGGACAGGGGATAAACAATCAGCCCCAGCATTTT. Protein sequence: CASNGQGINNQPQHF.

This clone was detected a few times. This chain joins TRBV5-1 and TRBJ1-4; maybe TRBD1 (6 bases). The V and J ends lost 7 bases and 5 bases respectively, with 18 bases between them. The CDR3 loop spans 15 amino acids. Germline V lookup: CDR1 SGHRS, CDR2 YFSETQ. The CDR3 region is CASGRGGWRNEKLFF. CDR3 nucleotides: TGCGCCAGCGGAAGGGGGGGATGGCGAAATGAAAAACTGTTTTTT.

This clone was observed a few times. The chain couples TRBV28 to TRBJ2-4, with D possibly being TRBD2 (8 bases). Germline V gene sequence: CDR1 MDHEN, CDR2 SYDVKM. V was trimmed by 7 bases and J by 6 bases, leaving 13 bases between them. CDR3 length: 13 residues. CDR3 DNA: TGTGCCAGCACGGGAGGGGGCCTAAACATTCAGTACTTC. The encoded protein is CASTGGGLNIQYF.

DNA of the CDR3: TGTGCCAGCAGCAAACGGACAGGGGGCAGCGGTGAAAAACTGTTTTTT. Translating gives CASSKRTGGSGEKLFF. The rearrangement uses TRBV7-9 and TRBJ1-4; TRBD1 agrees at 11 bases. CDR1 is SEHNR and CDR2 is FQNEAQ in the germline V gene (reference sequence). The CDR3 consists of 16 residues. The junction had 9 bases not matched to a gene; V was cut back by 5 bases and J by 7 bases. Full variable domain (remainder filled in from reference TRBV7-9 and TRBJ1-4): DTGVSQNPRHKITKRGQNVTFRCDPISEHNRLYWYRQTLGQGPEFLTYFQNEAQLEKSRLLSDRFSAERPKGSFSTLEIQRTEQGDSAMYLCASSKRTGGSGEKLFFGSGTQLSVL.

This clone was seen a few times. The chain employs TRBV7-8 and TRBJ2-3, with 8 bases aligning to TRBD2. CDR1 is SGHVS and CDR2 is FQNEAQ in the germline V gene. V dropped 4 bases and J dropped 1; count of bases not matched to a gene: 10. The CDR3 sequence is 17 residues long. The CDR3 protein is CASSWGLTAGGTDTQYF. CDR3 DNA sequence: TGTGCCAGCAGCTGGGGGCTAACAGCGGGAGGCACAGATACGCAGTATTTT.

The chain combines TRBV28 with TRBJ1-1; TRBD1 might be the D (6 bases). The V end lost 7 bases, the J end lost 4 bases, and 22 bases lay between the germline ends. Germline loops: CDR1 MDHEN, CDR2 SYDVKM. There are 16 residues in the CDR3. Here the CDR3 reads CASTGEGAQRFTEAFF. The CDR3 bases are TGTGCCAGCACAGGGGAAGGTGCCCAACGCTTCACTGAAGCTTTCTTT.